The clone carrying this T cell receptor beta chain has more than one count but fewer than ten. Its specificity is not known. This sample is part of a study of blood T cells in healthy people across ages. The wider study: Capture via template switching afforded approximately one barcoded beta molecule per two T cells. Overall study results and limits: Older age went with lower TCR beta diversity per million T cells, in a roughly linear way.

A J-beta primer mix and a sample-barcoded 5' primer were used in a second PCR of roughly 7 to 12 cycles. The template-switch adaptor, which had 12 random nucleotides, put a tag on each cDNA molecule. TCRdb reanalysed the 5' RACE reads using MiXCR and keeps one entry per CDR3 protein. The data contain about a million distinct CDR3 sequences, around 49% of them singletons. The CDR3 is 20 amino acids. CDR1 is LNHNV, CDR2 YYDKDF, per germline (reference sequence). V dropped 2 bases and J dropped 0; count of bases not matched to a gene: 8. V is TRBV15 and J is TRBJ2-3; 16 bases line up with TRBD2. This TCR was recovered from a man aged 30 to 39 in good health. Sample: blood. CDR3 sequence (DNA): TGTGCCACCAGCAGATCCTACGGGACTAGCGGGGGGGCTAGCACAGATACGCAGTATTTT. Translated, it gives CATSRSYGTSGGASTDTQYF.